The 25 T cell receptor beta chains below all came from one sample that was sequenced in a study of shared clonotypes between healthy human individuals. Naive-designated CD8 cells lacked CD45RO, were positively enriched for CCR7, and omitted terminally differentiated effector memory CD45RA+ cells. Clones were read by immunoSEQ multiplex PCR, and TCRdb kept only the in-frame ones, dropping some. The repertoire holds about 2 million clones, with approximately 95% as singletons. Sequenced sample: naive CD8+ T cells sorted from blood. The receptors stem from a man aged 18 to 29 in good health.

V and J are TRBV30 and TRBJ1-4, with D tentatively TRBD1 (5 bases). The CDR3 covers 14 residues. Germline assignment: CDR1 GTSNPN and CDR2 SVGIG (reference sequence). V shed 5 bases and J shed 3 bases, with 13 bases lying between them. The CDR3 DNA follows: TGTGCCTGGGCCGAGGGGCTCCCTAATGAAAAACTGTTTTTT. Its protein is CAWAEGLPNEKLFF.

This sequence joins TRBV29-1 and TRBJ2-2, with D perhaps being TRBD1 or TRBD2 (6 bases each). This CDR3 contains 13 residues. Trimming shortened V by 7 bases and J by 5 bases, and 14 bases separated the two germline ends. Germline values: CDR1 SQVTM, CDR2 ANQGSEA. CDR3 coding DNA: TGCAGCGGGGAGGACAGTATAACCGGGGAGCTGTTTTTT. Translated, it gives CSGEDSITGELFF.

The chain uses TRBV7-6 and TRBJ1-2; D possibly corresponds to TRBD1 (6 bases). Trimming took off 5 bases at V and 7 bases at J, with 17 bases between the two ends. The CDR3 contains 14 residues. Looked up from germline, CDR1 is SGHVS and CDR2 is FNYEAQ. CDR3 coding DNA: TGTGCCAGCAGCCTCTCCGAAGGGGGTTCTGGCTACACCTTC. Its translation: CASSLSEGGSGYTF.

This chain links TRBV27 with TRBJ2-7; the match to TRBD2 covers 8 bases. The CDR3 spans 14 residues. Germline CDR1 MNHEY, CDR2 SMNVEV (reference sequence). V trimming: 5 bases; J trimming: 5 bases; junction bases outside the gene matches: 8. DNA of the CDR3: TGTGCCAGCAGTCCGCGGGAGGTACCGGACGAGCAGTACTTC. This codes for CASSPREVPDEQYF.

Details on this clone: In the same sample, other DNA sequences code for this CDR3. The gene calls are TRBV7-9 and TRBJ1-2; tentatively, D is TRBD1 (5 bases). This CDR3 comprises 12 residues. The germline V and J ends were trimmed by 2 bases and 6 bases, with 7 bases remaining between them. Per germline, CDR1 SEHNR and CDR2 FQNEAQ (reference sequence). CDR3 in amino acids: CASSLWGDGYTF. Here the CDR3 DNA reads TGTGCCAGCAGCTTATGGGGGGATGGCTACACCTTC. Drawing the rest from reference TRBV7-9 and TRBJ1-2, the complete variable domain is DTGVSQNPRHKITKRGQNVTFRCDPISEHNRLYWYRQTLGQGPEFLTYFQNEAQLEKSRLLSDRFSAERPKGSFSTLEIQRTEQGDSAMYLCASSLWGDGYTFGSGTRLTVV.

This chain joins TRBV5-1 and TRBJ2-7; TRBD1 is a possible D gene (6 bases). CDR3 size: 14 residues. Germline V CDR1 and CDR2: SGHRS, YFSETQ. Trimming took 1 base from V and 7 from J, leaving 15 bases between them. CDR3 residues: CASSLSGRGQEQYF. In nucleotides, the CDR3 is TGCGCCAGCAGCTTGAGTGGCAGGGGCCAGGAGCAGTACTTC. Based on the CDR3 plus reference TRBV5-1 and TRBJ2-7, the full variable domain is KAGVTQTPRYLIKTRGQQVTLSCSPISGHRSVSWYQQTPGQGLQFLFEYFSETQRNKGNFPGRFSGRQFSNSRSEMNVSTLELGDSALYLCASSLSGRGQEQYFGPGTRLTVT.

J is TRBJ1-2 and V is TRBV9; 9 nucleotides match TRBD1. The CDR3 totals 13 residues. J was trimmed by 8 bases and V by 3 bases; bases with no gene match: 5. Germline V CDR1 and CDR2: SGDLS, YYNGEE. CDR3 in amino acids: CASSASTGGGYTF. The DNA of the CDR3 is TGTGCCAGCAGCGCCTCAACAGGGGGCGGCTACACCTTC.

This clone was counted a single time. The same CDR3 arises from other DNA sequences in this sample as well. The rearrangement joins TRBV6-5 to TRBJ2-5; 10 positions match TRBD2. The trim removed 6 bases at V and 2 bases at J, leaving 6 bases unmatched. This CDR3 has 15 amino acids. Germline-derived CDR1 and CDR2 are MNHEY and SVGAGI. In DNA form, the CDR3 reads TGTGCCAGCAGCCCGGGGACTAGCGTACAAGAGACCCAGTACTTC. Its translation is CASSPGTSVQETQYF.

Comment on this clone: The identical CDR3 is also encoded by other nucleotide sequences in the sample. The rearrangement joins TRBV9 to TRBJ1-1; D gene uncertain. Germline V lookup: CDR1 SGDLS, CDR2 YYNGEE. Trimming shortened V by 0 bases and J by 2 bases, and 5 bases separated the two germline ends. This CDR3 spans 13 amino acids. As DNA, the CDR3 is TGTGCCAGCAGCGTAGGTCGAAACACTGAAGCTTTCTTT. Translation gives CASSVGRNTEAFF. The complete variable domain, with remaining parts taken from reference TRBV9 and TRBJ1-1, reads DSGVTQTPKHLITATGQRVTLRCSPRSGDLSVYWYQQSLDQGLQFLIQYYNGEERAKGNILERFSAQQFPDLHSELNLSSLELGDSALYFCASSVGRNTEAFFGQGTRLTVV.

The chain couples TRBV9 to TRBJ1-4; no clear D. Germline CDR1 SGDLS, CDR2 YYNGEE. This CDR3 is built from 13 residues. V lost 5 bases, J lost 7 bases, and 12 bases lay in between. In nucleotides, the CDR3 is TGTGCCAGCAGTCTCGGGGAGGGTGAAAAACTGTTTTTT. Its translation: CASSLGEGEKLFF.

This chain connects TRBV5-1 to TRBJ1-1; 10 nucleotides match TRBD1. Germline-derived CDR1 and CDR2 are SGHRS and YFSETQ. Losses at the gene ends were 0 bases for V and 5 bases for J; bases not matched to a gene: 10. The CDR3 extends over 17 amino acids. CDR3 in amino acids: CASSLETGGFLGTEAFF. CDR3 DNA sequence: TGCGCCAGCAGCTTGGAGACAGGGGGCTTTCTGGGGACTGAAGCTTTCTTT.

Details on this clone: The same CDR3 arises from other DNA sequences in this sample as well. The chain is built from TRBV27 and TRBJ1-5; unclear D gene. V was pared by 3 bases and J by 0 bases, with 6 bases between. CDR3 length: 14 residues. In germline, CDR1 is MNHEY, CDR2 SMNVEV (reference sequence). The CDR3 coding sequence is TGTGCCAGCAGTTTGTCGGATAGCAATCAGCCCCAGCATTTT. It is translated as CASSLSDSNQPQHF.

A remark on this clone: Other DNA sequences from this sample encode an identical CDR3 as well. The chain uses TRBV5-1 and TRBJ2-7; no firm D call. The CDR3 is 13 amino acids. Germline V gene data show CDR1 as SGHRS and CDR2 as YFSETQ. The V and J ends lost 2 bases and 3 bases respectively, with 9 bases between them. The CDR3 sequence: CASSLISSYEQYF. CDR3 DNA sequence: TGCGCCAGCAGCTTAATCTCCAGCTACGAGCAGTACTTC.

The rearrangement links TRBV7-8 to TRBJ2-2; D uncertain. Trimming took off 5 bases at V and 5 bases at J, with 9 bases between the two ends. There are 13 residues in the CDR3. Germline CDR1 SGHVS, CDR2 FQNEAQ. CDR3 sequence (DNA): TGTGCCAGCAGCCGTGACCCAACCGGGGAGCTGTTTTTT. Amino acid sequence: CASSRDPTGELFF.

The chain uses TRBV30 and TRBJ1-2; D uncertain. V was trimmed by 0 bases and J by 3 bases, leaving 14 bases between them. CDR3 length: 15 residues. The germline CDR1 and CDR2 sequences are GTSNPN and SVGIG (reference sequence). The CDR3 region is CAWSVSRISDYGYTF. The DNA for the CDR3 is TGTGCCTGGAGTGTAAGCAGAATTTCGGACTATGGCTACACCTTC.

The chain employs TRBV7-6 and TRBJ2-3; 9 bases are shared with TRBD1. CDR1 SGHVS and CDR2 FNYEAQ come from the germline V gene. The CDR3 is 16 amino acids. Unmatched junction bases numbered 8, after V lost 4 bases and J lost 3 bases. CDR3 protein: CASSWDREGGTDTQYF. CDR3 nucleotides: TGTGCCAGCAGCTGGGACAGGGAAGGTGGTACAGATACGCAGTATTTT.

The chain is built from TRBV5-6 and TRBJ1-6; D is unclear. V was pared by 5 bases and J by 10 bases, with 22 bases between. Germline V gene data show CDR1 as SGHDT and CDR2 as YYEEEE. The CDR3 is made up of 16 amino acids. The CDR3 nucleotides are TGTGCCAGCAGTTTTTTGGGTGAGGGAGTCCAATCACCCCTCCACTTT. Translation gives CASSFLGEGVQSPLHF. Filled out from reference TRBV5-6 and TRBJ1-6, the complete variable domain reads DAGVTQSPTHLIKTRGQQVTLRCSPKSGHDTVSWYQQALGQGPQFIFQYYEEEERQRGNFPDRFSGHQFPNYSSELNVNALLLGDSALYLCASSFLGEGVQSPLHFGNGTRLTVT.

The chain uses TRBV6-5 and TRBJ1-1, with no clear D. The V end was cut by 4 bases, the J end by 4 bases, with 16 bases between. CDR1 MNHEY and CDR2 SVGAGI come from the germline V gene. The CDR3 runs 15 residues. CDR3 residues: CASSSPGLLSTEAFF. The CDR3 nucleotides read TGTGCCAGCAGTTCCCCTGGACTTCTTTCCACTGAAGCTTTCTTT.

This clone was detected a few times. This CDR3 is also generated by other DNA sequences in the sample. V usage is TRBV4-1 and J usage is TRBJ1-2; D uncertain. Germline CDR1 is MGHRA and CDR2 is YSYEKL. This CDR3 spans 13 amino acids. V shed 0 bases and J shed 4 bases, with 6 bases lying between them. The CDR3 DNA reads as TGCGCCAGCAGCCAAGACAGTTCCTATGGCTACACCTTC. It codes for CASSQDSSYGYTF.

The genes are TRBV6-1 and TRBJ1-2; D gene unclear. V lost 6 bases to trimming and J lost 0 bases, with 11 bases between them. Germline CDR1 reads MNHNS; CDR2 reads SASEGT. There are 14 residues in the CDR3. The CDR3 DNA reads TGTGCCAGCAGCCCAGAACTCTCTAACTATGGCTACACCTTC. This sequence encodes CASSPELSNYGYTF.

This clone was observed a handful of times. DNA for the CDR3: TGTGCCAGCAGCCCGCGGACTACTGGGCCCGGGCGCCTTGCGGGCGGGGAGCTGTTTTTT. It is translated as CASSPRTTGPGRLAGGELFF. The chain is built from TRBV21-1 and TRBJ2-2; TRBD2 was called by the table and not checked on the DNA. TRBV21-1 is deemed a pseudogene. The length of the CDR3 is 20 residues.

This chain uses TRBV7-9 with TRBJ2-7, with TRBD1 matching 7 bases. The CDR3 totals 16 residues. CDR1 SEHNR and CDR2 FQNEAQ come from the germline V gene (reference sequence). The trim removed 7 bases at V and 3 bases at J, leaving 15 bases unmatched. CDR3 loop: CASTVPLRDSGYEQYF. Here the CDR3 DNA reads TGTGCCAGCACCGTCCCACTCAGGGACAGTGGCTACGAGCAGTACTTC.

The chain recombines TRBV6-5 with TRBJ2-3; D remains unclear. The CDR3 consists of 13 residues. The V end was cut by 7 bases, the J end by 0 bases, with 8 bases between. The V gene's germline CDR1 is MNHEY and CDR2 SVGAGI. CDR3 region: CASNARSTDTQYF. The DNA for the CDR3 is TGTGCCAGCAATGCCAGGAGCACAGATACGCAGTATTTT.

The chain employs TRBV7-8 and TRBJ2-7; 8 bases line up with TRBD1. CDR3 size: 14 residues. CDR1 and CDR2 from the germline V gene are SGHVS and FQNEAQ. V was pared by 1 base and J by 6 bases, with 5 bases of the junction left unmatched. CDR3 DNA sequence: TGTGCCAGCAGCTTAGGGGACAGGACAAGCGAGCAGTACTTC. Translation: CASSLGDRTSEQYF.

The chain joins TRBV6-1 to TRBJ1-5, with D maybe TRBD1 (6 bases). Trimming stripped 8 bases from V and 3 bases from J, with 17 bases between. CDR1 and CDR2 from the germline V gene are MNHNS and SASEGT. The CDR3 is 15 amino acids. CDR3 sequence (DNA): TGTGCCAGCGGGGGCCGCGGGCTTCTCAATCAGCCCCAGCATTTT. Translating gives CASGGRGLLNQPQHF.